One sample yielded the 17 T cell receptor beta chains listed below, sequenced in a study of breast tumors, draining lymph nodes, adjacent tissues. TCRdb used MiXCR to reprocess the multiplex PCR reads, holding one entry per CDR3 protein. The sample lists about 100,000 distinct CDR3 sequences; about 20% were seen once. Axillary draining lymph nodes of breast cancer patients supplied the node samples. The sequencing sample was made of axillary lymph node tissue. The receptors derive from a female donor with breast cancer. Some clones in this sample may be carry-over from other donors' samples.

This clonotype was picked up many times. CDR3 nucleotides: TGTGCCAGCAGTGAGGGGTACGGCTACACCTTC. This translates into CASSEGYGYTF. The chain recombines TRBV6-5 with TRBJ1-2; possible D gene TRBD1, 5 bases. V was cut by 5 bases and J by 8 bases, with 9 bases left in between. The CDR3 loop spans 11 amino acids. The germline gives CDR1 MNHEY, CDR2 SVGAGI.

This clonotype has only a few counts. A much bigger clone sits one base away, suggesting this may be a read error. The rearrangement uses TRBV20-1 and TRBJ2-5; D gene unclear. This CDR3 has 15 residues. Between the trimmed V and J ends, which lost 0 bases and 1 base, there was a span of 12 bases. The germline gives CDR1 DFQATT, CDR2 SNEGSKA (reference sequence). In nucleotides, the CDR3 is TGCAGTGCTAGAGATCCGGCTAACGGCCAAGAGACCCAGTACTTC. It encodes CSARDPANGQETQYF.

This clonotype was found many times. The gene calls are TRBV10-3 and TRBJ1-2, with 9 bases matching TRBD1. The J segment lost 5 bases and the V segment lost 3 bases, leaving 10 bases of the junction unmatched. The length of the CDR3 is 16 residues. Per germline, CDR1 ENHRY and CDR2 SYGVKD. CDR3 bases: TGTGCCATCAGTGATTTAACAGGGGGCGCGTGGTATGGCTACACCTTC. Protein sequence: CAISDLTGGAWYGYTF.

This clonotype was detected ten times or more. The genes are TRBV9 and TRBJ2-7; 10 bases align to TRBD2. The V segment lost 0 bases and the J segment 4 bases; nucleotides outside the gene matches: 1. CDR1 and CDR2 (germline): SGDLS, YYNGEE. The CDR3 loop spans 14 amino acids. CDR3 sequence: CASSVASGSYEQYF. DNA for the CDR3: TGTGCCAGCAGCGTAGCTAGCGGGAGTTACGAGCAGTACTTC.

This chain joins TRBV4-1 and TRBJ2-5; TRBD2 might be the D (6 bases). The CDR3 spans 16 residues. The ends were cut back, 1 base at V and 0 bases at J, with 12 bases in the middle. From germline, CDR1 is MGHRA and CDR2 YSYEKL. The CDR3 protein is CASSQVARRDQETQYF. As DNA, the CDR3 is TGCGCCAGCAGCCAAGTGGCCAGGAGGGACCAAGAGACCCAGTACTTC.

As regards this clonotype: A much larger clone lies one base from this, so it may be a read error. This chain joins TRBV6-6 and TRBJ1-2; no firm D call. Germline assignment: CDR1 MNHNY and CDR2 SVGAGI (reference sequence). This CDR3 is built from 12 residues. This chain's CDR3 is CASWGRNYGCTF. The CDR3 nucleotides are TGTGCCAGCTGGGGAAGGAACTATGGCTGCACCTTC.

The table lists this clonotype with many counts. The chain couples TRBV7-3 to TRBJ2-3, with a tentative D call TRBD1 (6 bases). V was clipped by 4 bases and J by 6 bases, with 14 bases between them. Germline lookup yields CDR1 SGHTA and CDR2 FQGTGA. The CDR3 extends over 14 amino acids. The CDR3 spells CASSSGYQGDTQYF. DNA for the CDR3: TGTGCCAGCAGCTCGGGGTATCAGGGGGATACGCAGTATTTT.

Details on this clonotype: A much larger clone lies a single base off, so this may be a read error. The chain carries TRBV2 and TRBJ2-2, with TRBD2 matching over 7 bases. The CDR3 consists of 16 residues. The V gene's germline CDR1 is SNHLY and CDR2 FYNNEI. The chain's CDR3 is CAGSGDSLLNTGELFF. For the CDR3, the DNA is TGTGCCGGCAGCGGGGACTCTCTCTTGAACACCGGGGAGCTGTTTTTT.

A few counts support this clonotype. The rearrangement joins TRBV18 to TRBJ2-2, with D unclear. CDR1 KGHSH and CDR2 LQKENI come from the germline V gene. Trimming took off 6 bases at V and 1 base at J, with 12 bases between the two ends. CDR3 length: 15 amino acids. The chain's CDR3 is CASSLNQVNTGELFF. CDR3 DNA sequence: TGTGCCAGCTCGCTGAACCAGGTGAACACCGGGGAGCTGTTTTTT.

This clonotype has at least ten counts. This chain uses TRBV6-5 with TRBJ1-2, with unresolved D. Germline V gene sequence: CDR1 MNHEY, CDR2 SVGAGI. The CDR3 has 13 amino acids. V was pared by 5 bases and J by 0 bases, with 7 bases between. The CDR3 loop is CASSEKPNYGYTF. For the CDR3, the DNA is TGTGCCAGCAGTGAGAAGCCTAACTATGGCTACACCTTC.

Concerning this clonotype: Germline and junction disagree at one end, which may indicate a read error. This chain joins TRBV7-7 and TRBJ2-7, with D perhaps assigned TRBD1 or TRBD2 (5 bases each). The CDR3 is 15 residues long. Germline V gene sequence: CDR1 SSHAT, CDR2 FNYEAQ (reference sequence). The CDR3 sequence is CASSPGAGSPYEQYF. In nucleotides, the CDR3 is TGTGCTAGCAGCCCCGGGGCAGGGAGTCCCTACGAGCAGTACTTC.

This clonotype occurred many times. The genes are TRBV5-8 and TRBJ1-5, with D possibly matching TRBD1 (5 bases). Germline CDR1 reads SGHTS; CDR2 reads YDEGEE. The CDR3 sequence is 14 residues long. Trimming pared 0 bases from V and 3 bases from J, leaving 7 bases between. CDR3 sequence reads: CASSLAGFNQPQHF. The DNA for the CDR3 is TGTGCCAGCAGCTTGGCAGGGTTCAATCAGCCCCAGCATTTT.

The chain combines TRBV11-2 with TRBJ2-3, with a tentative D call TRBD1 (6 bases). The CDR3 covers 15 residues. Germline lookup yields CDR1 SGHAT and CDR2 FQNNGV. V lost 0 bases, J lost 2 bases, and 9 bases lay in between. CDR3 sequence (DNA): TGTGCCAGCAGCTTAGAAGGGGGATTCACAGATACGCAGTATTTT. Translation gives CASSLEGGFTDTQYF.

This clonotype was recorded a few times. The chain employs TRBV28 and TRBJ1-2; D not certain. Germline V gene lookup returns CDR1 MDHEN and CDR2 SYDVKM. V lost 11 bases and J lost 4, with 20 bases in between. This CDR3 is built from 14 residues. This CDR3 reads CASLPGTLPYGYTF. CDR3 bases: TGTGCCTCGCTCCCGGGAACCCTCCCCTATGGCTACACCTTC.

This clonotype was recorded many times. The V call is TRBV2, the J call TRBJ1-4; TRBD1 aligns across 7 bases. The CDR3 runs 15 residues. Unmatched junction bases numbered 15, after V lost 6 bases and J lost 11 bases. Germline CDR1 SNHLY, CDR2 FYNNEI. CDR3 coding DNA: TGTGCCAGCAGACCGGGACAGCGTGGATCTTGGAAACTGTTTTTT. Its protein is CASRPGQRGSWKLFF.

This clonotype was detected many times. CDR3 protein: CASRETGIISYEQYF. CDR3 sequence (DNA): TGTGCCAGTAGAGAGACAGGTATTATCTCCTACGAGCAGTACTTC. V and J are TRBV19 and TRBJ2-7, with TRBD1 as a possible D gene (6 bases). The V gene's germline CDR1 is LNHDA and CDR2 SQIVND (reference sequence). V was cut by 6 bases and J by 0 bases, with 15 bases left in between. The CDR3 has 15 amino acids.

This sequence joins TRBV5-6 and TRBJ1-5; no reliable D call. CDR1 is SGHDT, CDR2 YYEEEE, per germline. The CDR3 loop spans 14 amino acids. Deletions cut 0 bases from V and 0 bases from J, with 4 bases between. CDR3 amino acids: CASSLGISNQPQHF. CDR3 sequence (DNA): TGTGCCAGCAGCTTGGGGATTAGCAATCAGCCCCAGCATTTT. The whole variable domain, remainder taken from reference TRBV5-6 and TRBJ1-5, is DAGVTQSPTHLIKTRGQQVTLRCSPKSGHDTVSWYQQALGQGPQFIFQYYEEEERQRGNFPDRFSGHQFPNYSSELNVNALLLGDSALYLCASSLGISNQPQHFGDGTRLSIL.